One sample yielded the 19 T cell receptor beta chains listed below, sequenced in a study of PD-1 blockade in classical Hodgkin lymphoma (dated by TCRdb to about 2020). The time point label corresponds to: cycle 4 day 1 (C4D1), after about 6 weeks of nivolumab. All trial patients had relapsed after autologous stem cell transplantation, with cohorts A, B and C differing in prior brentuximab vedotin exposure. Magnetic negative selection with a Miltenyi CD8+ T cell isolation kit was used to purify CD8+ T cells from thawed PBMCs. The receptor library was made with the immunoSEQ multiplex PCR assay. TCRdb obtained this table from immuneACCESS and retained in-frame rearrangements with V and J assigned. These tables miss some clones; where compared with another copy, unresolved V genes account for less than half of the shortfall, and the remainder is unexplained. For this sample the table gives some 15,000 clones, of which about nine tenths were detected only once. The ten largest clones take up roughly 18% of the sample.

The starting material was CD8+ T cells from blood, obtained before the fourth cycle of nivolumab. The receptors come from a human donor with classical Hodgkin lymphoma.

J is TRBJ2-5 and V is TRBV5-4; D gene unclear. The CDR3 consists of 13 residues. Germline lookup yields CDR1 SGHNT and CDR2 YYREEE (reference sequence). V was clipped by 4 bases and J by 3 bases, with 10 bases between them. CDR3 region: CASSPPAEETQYF. CDR3 bases: TGTGCCAGCAGCCCGCCGGCGGAAGAGACCCAGTACTTC. Filled out from reference TRBV5-4 and TRBJ2-5, the complete variable domain reads ETGVTQSPTHLIKTRGQQVTLRCSSQSGHNTVSWYQQALGQGPQFIFQYYREEENGRGNFPPRFSGLQFPNYSSELNVNALELDDSALYLCASSPPAEETQYFGPGTRLLVL.

The V call is TRBV19, the J call TRBJ1-4; maybe TRBD1 (6 bases). Germline CDR1 LNHDA, CDR2 SQIVND (reference sequence). This CDR3 has 13 residues. The V gene lost 8 bases and the J gene lost 12 bases, with 19 bases spanning the gap. CDR3 nucleotide sequence: TGTGCCAGTGACCCTGGGGGGGCGATGGAACTGTTTTTT. The encoded protein is CASDPGGAMELFF.

This clone was counted a single time. This chain links TRBV19 with TRBJ2-3, with 7 bases identical to TRBD1. Trimming at V came to 3 bases and at J to 2 bases, leaving 2 bases not matched to a gene. The length of the CDR3 is 14 residues. Germline V gene data show CDR1 as LNHDA and CDR2 as SQIVND (reference sequence). For the CDR3, the DNA is TGTGCCAGTAGTATGACAGGGTCCACAGATACGCAGTATTTT. Translated, it gives CASSMTGSTDTQYF.

The chain couples TRBV4-1 to TRBJ2-1; TRBD1 is a possible D gene (6 bases). V dropped 2 bases and J dropped 8 bases, with 19 bases sitting between them. The CDR3 is 16 amino acids. Germline V gene lookup returns CDR1 MGHRA and CDR2 YSYEKL. CDR3 coding DNA: TGCGCCAGCAGCCAACTCCCCCTGGGACATTCTGATGAGCAGTTCTTC. Translating gives CASSQLPLGHSDEQFF.

This clone was recorded once. The rearrangement links TRBV19 to TRBJ2-4; D possibly corresponds to TRBD2 (6 bases). The germline V gene encodes CDR1 LNHDA and CDR2 SQIVND (reference sequence). This CDR3 region has 13 residues. V lost 2 bases to trimming and J lost 7 bases, with 9 bases between them. The CDR3 nucleotides are TGTGCCAGTAGTATAAACGGGGGTAACATTCAGTACTTC. It is translated as CASSINGGNIQYF.

As DNA, the CDR3 is TGTGCCAGCAGCTTAGAGGGGAGAGCCTACGAGCAGTACTTC. Encoded protein: CASSLEGRAYEQYF. The gene calls are TRBV7-9 and TRBJ2-7; D possibly matches TRBD1 or TRBD2 (5 bases each). The CDR3 is 14 amino acids. The germline CDR1 and CDR2 sequences are SEHNR and FQNEAQ (reference sequence). V was trimmed by 1 base and J by 2 bases, leaving 9 bases between them. Complete variable domain (other parts from reference TRBV7-9 and TRBJ2-7): DTGVSQNPRHKITKRGQNVTFRCDPISEHNRLYWYRQTLGQGPEFLTYFQNEAQLEKSRLLSDRFSAERPKGSFSTLEIQRTEQGDSAMYLCASSLEGRAYEQYFGPGTRLTVT.

This clone was found once. The chain couples TRBV2 to TRBJ1-1; no reliable D call. The CDR3 is 11 amino acids. CDR1 and CDR2 from the germline V gene are SNHLY and FYNNEI. With 8 bases removed from V and 4 bases from J, the gap between germline ends came to 8 bases. The CDR3 nucleotides are TGTGCCAGCGACCCGGGCACTGAAGCTTTCTTT. Translation: CASDPGTEAFF. Variable domain in full (rest from reference TRBV2 and TRBJ1-1): EPEVTQTPSHQVTQMGQEVILRCVPISNHLYFYWYRQILGQKVEFLVSFYNNEISEKSEIFDDQFSVERPDGSNFTLKIRSTKLEDSAMYFCASDPGTEAFFGQGTRLTVV.

The gene calls are TRBV4-1 and TRBJ2-1; D tentatively reads TRBD1 or TRBD2 (5 bases each). Germline CDR1 MGHRA, CDR2 YSYEKL. This CDR3 has 15 amino acids. The V and J ends lost 2 bases and 5 bases respectively, with 13 bases between them. As DNA, the CDR3 is TGCGCCAGCAGCCAATACGAGGGGAACAACAATGAGCAGTTCTTC. It specifies CASSQYEGNNNEQFF.

The DNA for the CDR3 is TGCGCCAGCAGCCACCTAGCGGGAGCAGACTACGAGCAGTACTTC. Protein product: CASSHLAGADYEQYF. This rearrangement joins TRBV4-1 to TRBJ2-7, with TRBD2 identical over 10 bases. With 3 bases clipped from V and 3 bases from J, the junction kept 5 bases outside the gene matches. The CDR3 spans 15 residues. Germline CDR1 MGHRA, CDR2 YSYEKL.

A single count supports this clone. The V call is TRBV11-3, the J call TRBJ2-5, with a tentative D call TRBD2 (5 bases). From germline, CDR1 is SGHNT and CDR2 YENEEA. With 4 bases removed from V and 2 bases from J, the gap between germline ends came to 11 bases. The CDR3 consists of 14 residues. The CDR3 loop reads CASSSGGAQETQYF. DNA for the CDR3: TGTGCCAGCAGCTCTGGAGGAGCTCAAGAGACCCAGTACTTC.

This chain connects TRBV4-1 to TRBJ2-7; the match to TRBD2 covers 7 bases. Germline assignment: CDR1 MGHRA and CDR2 YSYEKL. V shed 5 bases, J shed 3 bases, and the junction held 7 bases outside the gene matches. This CDR3 has 14 amino acids. CDR3 coding DNA: TGCGCCAGCAGCTTAAGCGGGACCCGCTACGAGCAGTACTTC. This sequence encodes CASSLSGTRYEQYF.

The chain uses TRBV28 and TRBJ2-5; D unresolved. Looked up from germline, CDR1 is MDHEN and CDR2 is SYDVKM. The CDR3 covers 13 residues. V gave up 3 bases and J gave up 2 bases, with 7 bases separating them. CDR3 nucleotide sequence: TGTGCCAGCAGTTTTCCGAATCAAGAGACCCAGTACTTC. It codes for CASSFPNQETQYF.

This chain connects TRBV9 to TRBJ1-1; D is possibly TRBD1 (5 bases). The CDR3 contains 12 residues. CDR1 is SGDLS, CDR2 YYNGEE, per germline. The V end lost 2 bases, the J end lost 6 bases, and 8 bases lay between the germline ends. CDR3 region: CASSVPGSEAFF. The CDR3 DNA reads TGTGCCAGCAGCGTCCCAGGGTCTGAAGCTTTCTTT.

CDR3 bases: TGCACCAGCAGCCAGTACGTTGTAGCGGGGCATCTCTACGAGCAGTACTTC. This translates into CTSSQYVVAGHLYEQYF. The chain has TRBV1 and TRBJ2-7; the DNA was not compared with TRBD2, the D call given in the table. TRBV1 is labeled a pseudogene. This CDR3 region has 17 residues.

The chain combines TRBV28 with TRBJ2-3, with 8 nucleotides matching TRBD2. V was pared by 10 bases and J by 5 bases, with 23 bases of the junction left unmatched. In germline, CDR1 is MDHEN, CDR2 SYDVKM. The length of the CDR3 is 18 residues. CDR3 amino acids: CATKPRPTSGPHGDTQYF. CDR3 in DNA: TGTGCCACCAAGCCGCGCCCCACTAGCGGACCGCACGGAGATACGCAGTATTTT.

As concerns this clone: The junction and the germline gene differ at one end; a read error may be behind it. This rearrangement joins TRBV6-5 to TRBJ1-1; perhaps TRBD1 as D (6 bases). Germline CDR1 MNHEY, CDR2 SVGAGI. The length of the CDR3 is 15 residues. The CDR3 sequence: CASSSPTGGNSEAFF. In nucleotides, the CDR3 is TGTGCCAGCAGTTCCCCGACAGGTGGGAACTCTGAAGCTTTCTTT.

The J gene is TRBJ2-7, the V gene TRBV7-2; no reliable D call. Germline V gives CDR1 SGHTA, CDR2 FQGNSA. The CDR3 extends over 14 amino acids. Trimming removed 4 bases from V and 1 base from J, with 11 bases in between. CDR3 DNA: TGTGCCAGCAGCTCAGAAGGGCCTTCCTACGAGCAGTACTTC. Amino acids: CASSSEGPSYEQYF.

The chain uses TRBV10-2 and TRBJ2-2; a possible D gene is TRBD2 (5 bases). The CDR3 runs 14 residues. The V gene lost 2 bases and the J gene lost 5 bases, with 9 bases spanning the gap. Germline V lookup: CDR1 WSHSY, CDR2 SAAADI. In nucleotides, the CDR3 is TGCGCCAGCAGTGAGAAGAGAGGGACCGGGGAGCTGTTTTTT. Protein product: CASSEKRGTGELFF.

This clone is a singleton in its sample. The chain employs TRBV7-6 and TRBJ2-4; D is perhaps TRBD2 (5 bases). Germline V CDR1 and CDR2: SGHVS, FNYEAQ. The CDR3 has 15 residues. Trimming removed 1 base from V and 0 bases from J, with 7 bases in between. The CDR3 DNA is TGTGCCAGCAGCTTAGGCGGGCTAGCCAAAAACATTCAGTACTTC. This gives the protein CASSLGGLAKNIQYF.